Following are 9 T cell receptor beta chains from one sample sequenced in a study of blood T cell repertoires in COVID-19. Data came from immunoSEQ multiplex PCR; TCRdb stores just in-frame clones and leaves some out. This sample yields some 80,000 clones, of which about 88% are seen a single time; 15% to 20% belongs to the top ten. The sequenced sample consisted of peripheral blood. The receptor set was obtained from a human donor in a cohort sampled during active COVID-19.

The chain employs TRBV7-2 and TRBJ2-3, with 8 positions matching TRBD2. The trim removed 2 bases at V and 2 bases at J, leaving 3 bases unmatched. Per the germline V gene, CDR1 is SGHTA and CDR2 is FQGNSA. The CDR3 is 15 amino acids. The CDR3 reads CASSLTGGTTDTQYF. For the CDR3, the DNA is TGTGCCAGCAGCTTAACGGGGGGGACCACAGATACGCAGTATTTT.

V is TRBV2 and J is TRBJ1-5; possible D gene TRBD1, 6 bases. The germline CDR1 and CDR2 sequences are SNHLY and FYNNEI. CDR3 length equals 15 residues. The ends were cut back, 4 bases at V and 3 bases at J, with 13 bases in the middle. The CDR3 spells CASSVHGQLNQPQHF. The CDR3 bases are TGTGCCAGCAGTGTCCACGGACAGCTCAATCAGCCCCAGCATTTT.

The chain carries TRBV6-6 and TRBJ2-2; tentative D call: TRBD2 (5 bases). The germline V gene has CDR1 MNHNY and CDR2 SVGAGI (reference sequence). This CDR3 is 16 amino acids long. V gave up 0 bases and J gave up 4 bases, with 12 bases separating them. CDR3 nucleotide sequence: TGTGCCAGCAGTTACTCGCTCGGGGTGAGCACCGGGGAGCTGTTTTTT. Translating it yields CASSYSLGVSTGELFF.

The rearrangement uses TRBV10-2 and TRBJ2-7, with unresolved D. Per the germline V gene, CDR1 is WSHSY and CDR2 is SAAADI. Between the trimmed V and J ends, which lost 6 bases and 0 bases, there was a span of 9 bases. This CDR3 has 13 residues. Written as DNA, the CDR3 is TGCGCCAGCAGAGACACCTCCTCCTACGAGCAGTACTTC. Translation: CASRDTSSYEQYF.

The genes are TRBV6-1 and TRBJ2-7; maybe TRBD1 (5 bases). The V and J ends lost 1 base and 3 bases respectively, with 13 bases between them. The CDR3 runs 15 residues. Germline lookup yields CDR1 MNHNS and CDR2 SASEGT. The CDR3 DNA reads as TGTGCCAGCAGTGAAGGGTTCAGGGCCCTCTACGAGCAGTACTTC. Translated: CASSEGFRALYEQYF.

The chain uses TRBV3-1 (or the pseudogene TRBV3-2) and TRBJ1-2; 8 bases are shared with TRBD1. CDR1 is LGHDT and CDR2 is YNNKEL in the germline V gene (reference sequence). The ends lost 5 bases at V and 4 bases at J; junction bases unmatched: 9. The CDR3 has 15 residues. CDR3 residues: CASSTPDREAYGYTF. CDR3 sequence (DNA): TGTGCCAGCAGCACCCCGGACAGGGAGGCCTATGGCTACACCTTC.

This chain connects TRBV7-6 to TRBJ2-1; tentatively, D is TRBD2 (7 bases). V was cut by 3 bases and J by 3 bases, with 30 bases left in between. CDR1 is SGHVS, CDR2 FNYEAQ, per germline. The CDR3 has 21 residues. CDR3 amino acids: CASSLGLRLRGGGGLYNEQFF. The CDR3, as DNA: TGTGCCAGCAGCTTGGGTCTACGACTCCGGGGAGGGGGAGGTCTCTACAATGAGCAGTTCTTC.

The chain couples TRBV2 to TRBJ1-1; a weak D match, TRBD1 (6 bases). Germline V CDR1 and CDR2: SNHLY, FYNNEI. The length of the CDR3 is 15 residues. Deletions cut 6 bases from V and 2 bases from J, with 16 bases between. CDR3 sequence: CASRGRTVLNTEAFF. CDR3 bases: TGTGCCAGCAGGGGTAGGACAGTGCTTAACACTGAAGCTTTCTTT.

The chain couples TRBV5-1 to TRBJ2-3; 14 bases fit TRBD2. V shed 4 bases and J 3 bases; nucleotides not matched to a gene: 7. CDR3 length: 17 residues. The germline V gene encodes CDR1 SGHRS and CDR2 YFSETQ. The CDR3 DNA sequence: TGCGCCAGCAGCCACGGACTAGCGGGAGGTAGGACAGATACGCAGTATTTT. Amino acid sequence: CASSHGLAGGRTDTQYF.